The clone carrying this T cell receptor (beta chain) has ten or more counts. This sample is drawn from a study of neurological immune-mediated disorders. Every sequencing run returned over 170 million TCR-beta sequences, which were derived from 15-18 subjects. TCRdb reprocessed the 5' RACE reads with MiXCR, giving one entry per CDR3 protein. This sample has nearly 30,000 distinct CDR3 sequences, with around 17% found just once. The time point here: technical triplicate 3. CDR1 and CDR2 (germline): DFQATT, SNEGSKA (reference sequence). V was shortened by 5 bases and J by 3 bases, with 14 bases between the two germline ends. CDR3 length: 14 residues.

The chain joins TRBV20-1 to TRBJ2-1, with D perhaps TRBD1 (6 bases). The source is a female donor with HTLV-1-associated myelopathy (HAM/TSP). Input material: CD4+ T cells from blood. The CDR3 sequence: CSAGNTDSYNEQFF. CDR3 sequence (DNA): TGCAGTGCTGGGAACACGGACAGCTACAATGAGCAGTTCTTC.